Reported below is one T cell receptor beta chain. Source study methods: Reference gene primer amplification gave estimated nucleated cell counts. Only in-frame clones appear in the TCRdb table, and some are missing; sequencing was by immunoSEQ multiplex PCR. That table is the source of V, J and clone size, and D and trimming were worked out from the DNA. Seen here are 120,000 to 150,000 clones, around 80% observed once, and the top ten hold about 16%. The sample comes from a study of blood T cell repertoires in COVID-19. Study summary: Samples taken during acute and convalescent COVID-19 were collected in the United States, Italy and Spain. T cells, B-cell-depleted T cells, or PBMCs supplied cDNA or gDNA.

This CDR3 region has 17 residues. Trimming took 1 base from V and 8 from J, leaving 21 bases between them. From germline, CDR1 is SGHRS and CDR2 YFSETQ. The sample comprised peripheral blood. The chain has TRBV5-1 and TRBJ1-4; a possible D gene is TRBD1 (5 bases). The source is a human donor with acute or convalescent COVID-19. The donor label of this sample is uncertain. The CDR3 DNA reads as TGCGCCAGCAGCTTGCCCCCCACCGGGGGAGGAGCGGAAAAACTGTTTTTT. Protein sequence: CASSLPPTGGGAEKLFF.